Each of the 7 T cell receptor beta chains below was sequenced from the same sample in a study of cytomegalovirus exposure and HLA in healthy donors. In the PCR, 60 Vbeta and 13 Jbeta primers were used. The protocol was immunoSEQ multiplex PCR, while the TCRdb copy is restricted to in-frame clones and leaves out a portion. The sample carries some 170,000 clones, approximately 70% recorded once. Sequencing was performed on PBMCs. Source of these receptors: a young man in good health and CMV-seropositive.

This clone was detected a few times. The rearrangement uses TRBV7-9 and TRBJ2-2; 7 nucleotides align to TRBD1. The CDR3 loop spans 14 amino acids. V shed 6 bases, J shed 2 bases, and the junction held 3 bases outside the gene matches. Germline CDR1 and CDR2: SEHNR and FQNEAQ (reference sequence). CDR3 nucleotide sequence: TGTGCCAGCAGTTGGACAGGAAACACCGGGGAGCTGTTTTTT. It yields the protein CASSWTGNTGELFF. The whole variable domain, remainder taken from reference TRBV7-9 and TRBJ2-2, is DTGVSQNPRHKITKRGQNVTFRCDPISEHNRLYWYRQTLGQGPEFLTYFQNEAQLEKSRLLSDRFSAERPKGSFSTLEIQRTEQGDSAMYLCASSWTGNTGELFFGEGSRLTVL.

This clone has just a few counts. The chain carries TRBV29-1 and TRBJ2-3, with D possibly matching TRBD2 (6 bases). Trimming took 8 bases from V and 1 from J, leaving 13 bases between them. CDR1 and CDR2 from the germline V gene are SQVTM and ANQGSEA. The CDR3 totals 13 residues. CDR3 amino acids: CSLGASGTDTQYF. CDR3 DNA: TGCAGCCTTGGGGCTAGCGGCACAGATACGCAGTATTTT.

The chain uses TRBV7-9 and TRBJ1-2; D is perhaps TRBD1 (5 bases). Trimming stripped 0 bases from V and 8 bases from J, with 10 bases between. Germline V gene sequence: CDR1 SEHNR, CDR2 FQNEAQ (reference sequence). CDR3 length equals 13 residues. The CDR3 spells CASSLAGAGGYTF. In nucleotides, the CDR3 is TGTGCCAGCAGCTTAGCAGGGGCGGGAGGCTACACCTTC.

The chain joins TRBV5-4 to TRBJ2-7; 11 bases are shared with TRBD2. Germline CDR1 reads SGHNT; CDR2 reads YYREEE (reference sequence). Trimming at V came to 3 bases and at J to 4 bases, leaving 6 bases not matched to a gene. The CDR3 sequence is 15 residues long. This CDR3 is CASSYGTSGEYEQYV. The CDR3 nucleotides are TGTGCCAGCAGCTACGGGACTAGCGGAGAATACGAGCAGTACGTC.

This sequence joins TRBV6-5 and TRBJ2-3; D is perhaps TRBD2 (6 bases). Germline CDR1 MNHEY, CDR2 SVGAGI. This CDR3 has 12 residues. V dropped 10 bases and J dropped 4 bases, with 12 bases sitting between them. CDR3 sequence: CAIKTSADTQYF. The CDR3 DNA is TGTGCCATCAAGACTAGTGCAGATACGCAGTATTTT.

The rearrangement links TRBV6-5 to TRBJ1-3; D may be TRBD1 (5 bases). CDR3 length: 15 residues. The V gene lost 4 bases and the J gene lost 6 bases, with 16 bases spanning the gap. Germline CDR1 and CDR2: MNHEY and SVGAGI. CDR3 residues: CASSWDSRTQNTIYF. As DNA, the CDR3 is TGTGCCAGCAGTTGGGACTCACGGACTCAAAACACCATATATTTT.

V is TRBV5-6 and J is TRBJ1-2; 9 positions match TRBD1. The J segment lost 3 bases and the V segment lost 4 bases, leaving 7 bases of the junction unmatched. The CDR3 covers 15 residues. The germline V gene encodes CDR1 SGHDT and CDR2 YYEEEE. CDR3 sequence: CASSPGTGLDYGYTF. The CDR3 DNA reads TGTGCCAGCAGCCCGGGGACAGGGTTAGACTATGGCTACACCTTC.